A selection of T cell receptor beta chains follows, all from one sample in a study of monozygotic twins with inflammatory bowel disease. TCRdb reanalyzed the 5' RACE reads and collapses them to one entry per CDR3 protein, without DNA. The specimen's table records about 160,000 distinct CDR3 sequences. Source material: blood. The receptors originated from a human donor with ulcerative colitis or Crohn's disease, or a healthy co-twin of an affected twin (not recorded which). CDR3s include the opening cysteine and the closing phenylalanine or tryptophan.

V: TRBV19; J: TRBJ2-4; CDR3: CASSITRSDIQYF
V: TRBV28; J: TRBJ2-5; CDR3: CASSSRSQETQYF
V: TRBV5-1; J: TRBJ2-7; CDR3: CASSSAGVHEQYF
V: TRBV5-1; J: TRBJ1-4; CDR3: CASSLGPPGATNEKLFF
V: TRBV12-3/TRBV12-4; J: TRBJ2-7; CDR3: CASSLVQREQYF
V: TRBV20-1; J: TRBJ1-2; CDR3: CSARDSVGRGYTF
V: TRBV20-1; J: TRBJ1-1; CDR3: CSARDSAVNTEAFF
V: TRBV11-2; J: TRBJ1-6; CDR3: CASSLEARDSSYNSPLHF
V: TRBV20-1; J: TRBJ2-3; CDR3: CSASGVDTQYF
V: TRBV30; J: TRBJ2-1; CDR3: CAWSLTGGVEQFF
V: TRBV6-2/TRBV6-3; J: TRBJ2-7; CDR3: CASSETGTSSYEQYF
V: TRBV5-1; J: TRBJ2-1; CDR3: CASSLQIYGTSGRVPYNEQFF
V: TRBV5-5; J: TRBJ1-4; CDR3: CASSSDGIYGEKLFF
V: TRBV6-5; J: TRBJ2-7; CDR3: CASSLGGTEQYF
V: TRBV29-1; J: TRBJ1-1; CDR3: CSAKGDVREAFF
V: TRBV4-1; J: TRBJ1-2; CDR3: CASSPESGGYTF
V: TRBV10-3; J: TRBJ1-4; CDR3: CAISEGTGNEKLFF
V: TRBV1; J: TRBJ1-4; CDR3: CTSSQDQDRGLGNEKLFF
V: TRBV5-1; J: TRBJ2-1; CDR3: CASSLEWGVGEQFF
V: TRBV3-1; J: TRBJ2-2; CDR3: CASSQFTGGAGELFF
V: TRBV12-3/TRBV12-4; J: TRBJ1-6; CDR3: CASSTGTGPHSPLHF
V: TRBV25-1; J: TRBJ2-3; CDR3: CASVDGGDHTDTQYF
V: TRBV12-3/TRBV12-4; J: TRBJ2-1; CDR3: CASAKSGGHEQFF
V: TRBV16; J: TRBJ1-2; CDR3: CASSQRGTGDGYTF
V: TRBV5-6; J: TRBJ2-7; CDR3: CASSTGGFTQGYEQYF
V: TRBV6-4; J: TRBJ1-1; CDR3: CASSEGRDGFMNTEAFF